The next 26 T cell receptor beta chains were all read from a single sample in a study of blood T cell repertoires in COVID-19. Using immunoSEQ multiplex PCR, the repertoire was profiled, and TCRdb retains in-frame clones only, with some absent. Here the sample spans some 26,000 clones, roughly nine tenths being singletons. Sequenced sample: peripheral blood. All receptors derive from a human donor with active COVID-19. The donor label of this sample is uncertain.

The rearrangement uses TRBV28 and TRBJ2-7; D gene ambiguous. The length of the CDR3 is 14 residues. Germline CDR1 MDHEN, CDR2 SYDVKM. V shed 1 base and J shed 0 bases, with 7 bases lying between them. CDR3 sequence: CASSLYMNSYEQYF. The CDR3 bases are TGTGCCAGCAGTTTATACATGAACTCCTACGAGCAGTACTTC.

The V call is TRBV3-1 (or the pseudogene TRBV3-2), the J call TRBJ1-3; tentatively, D is TRBD1 (5 bases). Germline V CDR1 and CDR2: LGHDT, YNNKEL (reference sequence). V lost 1 base, J lost 1 base, and 8 bases lay in between. The CDR3 length is 15 residues. CDR3 nucleotide sequence: TGTGCCAGCAGCCAAGCTCCAGGGTCTGGAAACACCATATATTTT. This sequence encodes CASSQAPGSGNTIYF.

The chain recombines TRBV6-5 with TRBJ1-5; D unresolved. Germline V gives CDR1 MNHEY, CDR2 SVGAGI. The ends were cut back, 8 bases at V and 0 bases at J, with 14 bases in the middle. This CDR3 region has 15 residues. DNA for the CDR3: TGTGCCAGCCGTTTAATACAAGATAGCAATCAGCCCCAGCATTTT. Translated, it gives CASRLIQDSNQPQHF.

The V gene is TRBV10-3, the J gene TRBJ2-7, with 9 bases that match TRBD1. After removal of 6 bases from V and 2 bases from J, the junction contained 2 bases not matched to a gene. The germline V gene encodes CDR1 ENHRY and CDR2 SYGVKD. The CDR3 runs 13 residues. CDR3 DNA: TGTGCCATCAGAAGGGACAGGGCCTACGAGCAGTACTTC. This gives the protein CAIRRDRAYEQYF.

The V and J genes are TRBV25-1 and TRBJ2-7, with TRBD2 matching 14 bases. CDR1 is MGHDK and CDR2 is SYGVNS in the germline V gene. Unmatched junction bases numbered 10, after V lost 4 bases and J lost 5 bases. The CDR3 spans 17 residues. The CDR3 sequence: CASSVPGLAGVIHEQYF. For the CDR3, the DNA is TGTGCCAGCAGTGTTCCGGGACTAGCGGGAGTGATCCACGAGCAGTACTTC.

The CDR3 sequence is CATSDRLADGETQYF. CDR3 coding DNA: TGTGCCACCAGTGATCGCCTAGCGGATGGGGAGACCCAGTACTTC. This chain uses TRBV24-1 with TRBJ2-5, with 7 bases identical to TRBD2. CDR3 length equals 15 residues. After removal of 3 bases from V and 5 bases from J, the junction contained 8 bases not matched to a gene. Germline assignment: CDR1 KGHDR and CDR2 SFDVKD.

This rearrangement joins TRBV19 to TRBJ1-2; D perhaps matches TRBD1 (6 bases). Germline V lookup: CDR1 LNHDA, CDR2 SQIVND (reference sequence). This CDR3 has 13 residues. Trimming took 5 bases from V and 3 from J, leaving 10 bases between them. CDR3 sequence: CASSSGQYYGYTF. CDR3 nucleotide sequence: TGTGCCAGTAGTTCCGGACAGTACTATGGCTACACCTTC.

J is TRBJ1-4 and V is TRBV5-8; a weak D match, TRBD1 (6 bases). The CDR3 totals 15 residues. Germline CDR1 and CDR2: SGHTS and YDEGEE. V lost 1 base to trimming and J lost 5 bases, with 12 bases between them. This chain's CDR3 is CASSLRGGSNEKLFF. CDR3 nucleotides: TGTGCCAGCAGCTTGAGGGGGGGGTCGAATGAAAAACTGTTTTTT.

The chain carries TRBV24-1 and TRBJ2-3; TRBD2 matches 13 bases. V was pared by 1 base and J by 6 bases, with 3 bases of the junction left unmatched. CDR3 length equals 16 residues. CDR1 and CDR2 (germline): KGHDR, SFDVKD. CDR3 region: CATSDLKTSGGDTQYF. The CDR3 DNA reads as TGTGCCACCAGTGATTTAAAGACTAGCGGGGGGGATACGCAGTATTTT.

This sequence joins TRBV12-3 or TRBV12-4 and TRBJ2-4; tentatively, D is TRBD1 (5 bases). The CDR3 contains 13 residues. V lost 6 bases and J lost 8, with 14 bases in between. The chain's CDR3 is CASSQPGADIQYF. In DNA, the CDR3 is TGTGCCAGCAGCCAACCTGGGGCGGACATTCAGTACTTC.

The CDR3 loop reads CASSRGPGQESAEAFF. The DNA for the CDR3 is TGCGCCAGCAGCCGAGGTCCGGGACAGGAGAGCGCTGAAGCTTTCTTT. J is TRBJ1-1 and V is TRBV4-3; 8 bases are shared with TRBD1. Unmatched junction bases numbered 13, after V lost 4 bases and J lost 6 bases. This CDR3 contains 16 residues. CDR1 is LGHNA and CDR2 is YSLEER in the germline V gene.

The chain recombines TRBV9 with TRBJ1-5; D is uncertain. With 2 bases removed from V and 5 bases from J, the gap between germline ends came to 8 bases. The germline V gene has CDR1 SGDLS and CDR2 YYNGEE. This CDR3 comprises 13 residues. The CDR3 DNA reads TGTGCCAGCAGCGTCGGGAGCCATCAGCCCCAGCATTTT. This translates into CASSVGSHQPQHF.

The gene calls are TRBV30 and TRBJ1-2, with 7 bases that match TRBD1. The germline gives CDR1 GTSNPN, CDR2 SVGIG (reference sequence). J gave up 7 bases and V 1 base, and 0 bases lay outside the gene matches. CDR3 length: 11 residues. The CDR3 loop is CAWSGQGGYTF. CDR3 DNA: TGTGCCTGGAGTGGACAGGGTGGCTACACCTTC. The full variable domain, completed using reference TRBV30 and TRBJ1-2, is SQTIHQWPATLVQPVGSPLSLECTVEGTSNPNLYWYRQAAGRGLQLLFYSVGIGQISSEVPQNLSASRPQDRQFILSSKKLLLSDSGFYLCAWSGQGGYTFGSGTRLTVV.

This clone is medium-sized within its sample. The CDR3 DNA reads TGTGCCACCAGCAGAATTACAGGGTACACCGGGGAGCTGTTTTTT. Amino acids: CATSRITGYTGELFF. The rearrangement joins TRBV15 to TRBJ2-2; perhaps TRBD1 as D (6 bases). The CDR3 spans 15 residues. Trimming removed 2 bases from V and 3 bases from J, with 10 bases in between. Germline V gives CDR1 LNHNV, CDR2 YYDKDF (reference sequence).

V and J are TRBV11-2 and TRBJ1-1, with D unresolved. CDR1 is SGHAT and CDR2 is FQNNGV in the germline V gene. The CDR3 contains 14 residues. The V end was cut by 4 bases, the J end by 0 bases, with 9 bases between. CDR3 sequence (DNA): TGTGCCAGCAGCTCGTCAGTGATGAACACTGAAGCTTTCTTT. Protein sequence: CASSSSVMNTEAFF.

This chain links TRBV30 with TRBJ2-1; 8 bases match TRBD1. There are 14 residues in the CDR3. V lost 0 bases, J lost 5 bases, and 3 bases stayed unmatched. Germline V gene lookup returns CDR1 GTSNPN and CDR2 SVGIG (reference sequence). Here the CDR3 reads CAWSVGTGDNEQFF. CDR3 bases: TGTGCCTGGAGTGTCGGGACAGGAGACAATGAGCAGTTCTTC.

On this clone itself: A junction boundary mismatches the germline segment, possibly from a read error. The chain carries TRBV24-1 and TRBJ2-7, with a weak D call TRBD1 (6 bases). The CDR3 covers 13 residues. Looked up from germline, CDR1 is KGHDR and CDR2 is SFDVKD. This CDR3 is CATSDGGSDEQYF. The CDR3 DNA is TGTGCCACCAGTGATGGGGGCTCCGACGAGCAGTACTTC.

The chain joins TRBV19 to TRBJ2-7, with 7 bases identical to TRBD2. With 5 bases clipped from V and 3 bases from J, the junction kept 7 bases outside the gene matches. CDR1 LNHDA and CDR2 SQIVND come from the germline V gene (reference sequence). The CDR3 has 14 amino acids. The CDR3: CASSSGLSVYEQYF. The CDR3 DNA reads TGTGCCAGTAGTTCGGGACTATCAGTCTACGAGCAGTACTTC.

This chain uses TRBV6-9 with TRBJ1-2, with 9 nucleotides matching TRBD1. The CDR3 consists of 15 residues. The J segment lost 7 bases and the V segment lost 1 base, leaving 7 bases of the junction unmatched. The germline V gene has CDR1 MNHGY and CDR2 SVAAGI. Here the CDR3 DNA reads TGTGCCAGCAGTTATTTCGGGACAGGGCTCCTTGGCTACACCTTC. It encodes CASSYFGTGLLGYTF.

This chain joins TRBV25-1 and TRBJ2-1; TRBD2 agrees at 9 bases. Germline V lookup: CDR1 MGHDK, CDR2 SYGVNS. Trimming cost V 2 bases and J 2 bases; bases outside gene matches: 4. This CDR3 comprises 16 residues. CDR3: CASSERGGRAYNEQFF. CDR3 nucleotide sequence: TGTGCCAGCAGTGAAAGGGGCGGGAGGGCCTACAATGAGCAGTTCTTC.

The V call is TRBV11-2, the J call TRBJ1-1, with 7 bases fitting TRBD1. CDR1 and CDR2 (germline): SGHAT, FQNNGV. J lost 4 bases, V lost 3 bases, and 8 bases had no gene match. The length of the CDR3 is 15 residues. DNA for the CDR3: TGTGCCAGCAGCTTGGGAGACAGGGAAACCACTGAAGCTTTCTTT. It encodes CASSLGDRETTEAFF.

The count of this clone is one. The chain links TRBV9 to TRBJ2-3, with 13 bases aligning to TRBD2. V was pared by 7 bases and J by 4 bases, with 6 bases of the junction left unmatched. Germline V gene lookup returns CDR1 SGDLS and CDR2 YYNGEE. CDR3 length: 15 amino acids. DNA for the CDR3: TGTGCCAGCGGCCGGACTAGCGGGAGTGCAGATACGCAGTATTTT. Protein sequence: CASGRTSGSADTQYF. The full variable domain, with the rest looked up from reference TRBV9 and TRBJ2-3, is DSGVTQTPKHLITATGQRVTLRCSPRSGDLSVYWYQQSLDQGLQFLIQYYNGEERAKGNILERFSAQQFPDLHSELNLSSLELGDSALYFCASGRTSGSADTQYFGPGTRLTVL.

V gene TRBV28 combines with J gene TRBJ2-2; TRBD2 matches at 7 bases. Unmatched junction bases numbered 5, after V lost 7 bases and J lost 0 bases. Germline V lookup: CDR1 MDHEN, CDR2 SYDVKM. This CDR3 has 15 residues. DNA for the CDR3: TGTGCCAGCAAACGGGGGGACGCGAACACCGGGGAGCTGTTTTTT. Protein: CASKRGDANTGELFF.

The CDR3, as DNA: TGTGCCAGCAGCGTAGCCAGCGGGACGGGTGAGCAGTACTTC. It specifies CASSVASGTGEQYF. The genes are TRBV9 and TRBJ2-7, with 7 bases identical to TRBD2. This CDR3 contains 14 residues. J gave up 7 bases and V 0 bases, and 7 bases lay outside the gene matches. The V gene's germline CDR1 is SGDLS and CDR2 YYNGEE.

This clone showed up just once. The chain links TRBV30 to TRBJ2-7; tentatively, D is TRBD1 (5 bases). The germline gives CDR1 GTSNPN, CDR2 SVGIG (reference sequence). This CDR3 is built from 12 residues. V was pared by 2 bases and J by 5 bases, with 10 bases between. CDR3 in amino acids: CAWSRGNDEQYF. CDR3 DNA sequence: TGTGCCTGGAGTAGGGGCAATGACGAGCAGTACTTC.

The chain links TRBV6-4 to TRBJ1-1, with TRBD1 identical over 8 bases. This CDR3 has 15 residues. After removal of 6 bases from V and 11 bases from J, the junction contained 17 bases not matched to a gene. CDR1 and CDR2 from the germline V gene are MRHNA and SNTAGT. The CDR3 region has the DNA TGTGCCAGCAGACCCAGTCCCGGGACAGGAATTGGTGCTTTCTTT. Translated, it gives CASRPSPGTGIGAFF.